This T cell receptor beta chain was found in a study of blood T cell repertoires in COVID-19. At the level of the study: The analysed material was cDNA or gDNA that came from T cells, B-cell-depleted T cells, or PBMCs.

Here immunoSEQ multiplex PCR was the method, and the copy in TCRdb shows in-frame clones only, minus some. The data contain about 220,000 clones, 80% to 90% of them singletons. CDR1 and CDR2 (germline): SGHDN, FVKESK. The germline V and J ends were trimmed by 4 bases and 5 bases, with 11 bases remaining between them. The CDR3 has 13 residues. Participant reports of clinical history set cohort assignment. The clonotype originates from a young woman in a cohort exposed to, infected with or recovered from COVID-19 (not recorded which). Sequenced: PBMCs or T cells enriched from blood (not recorded which). V usage is TRBV14 and J usage is TRBJ1-2; D perhaps matches TRBD1 (5 bases). The CDR3 here is CASSRSGTYGYTF. The CDR3 nucleotides read TGTGCCAGCAGCCGAAGCGGGACGTATGGCTACACCTTC.